Listed here are 5 T cell receptor beta chains from one sample, sequenced in a study of long-term antiretroviral therapy in people with HIV. Version v3.0 of the immunoSEQ assay ran at survey level. Data came from immunoSEQ multiplex PCR; TCRdb stores just in-frame clones and leaves some out. The sample holds tens of thousands of clones, 80% seen once. The source was unsorted PBMCs, collected 0.3 years after starting antiretroviral therapy. These receptors were collected from a man aged 35-49 years with HIV.

This chain joins TRBV5-4 and TRBJ2-3, with a weak D call TRBD1 (6 bases). The CDR3 runs to 16 residues. Germline lookup yields CDR1 SGHNT and CDR2 YYREEE (reference sequence). The V and J ends lost 4 bases and 3 bases respectively, with 18 bases between them. The CDR3: CASSLRLTGRTDTQYF. CDR3 nucleotide sequence: TGTGCCAGCAGCCTCCGCCTGACAGGACGGACAGATACGCAGTATTTT.

The rearrangement uses TRBV19 and TRBJ2-7, with 9 bases identical to TRBD1. Per the germline V gene, CDR1 is LNHDA and CDR2 is SQIVND (reference sequence). The ends lost 7 bases at V and 2 bases at J; junction bases unmatched: 9. There are 15 residues in the CDR3. DNA of the CDR3: TGTGCCAGTACCCCGACAGGGGGAGCGACCTACGAGCAGTACTTC. Its translation is CASTPTGGATYEQYF.

The V call is TRBV2, the J call TRBJ1-1; no clear D gene. The CDR3 is made up of 12 amino acids. Trimming pared 2 bases from V and 3 bases from J, leaving 4 bases between. Germline values: CDR1 SNHLY, CDR2 FYNNEI. CDR3 DNA: TGTGCCAGCAGTGAACTTTACACTGAAGCTTTCTTT. This sequence encodes CASSELYTEAFF.

The chain combines TRBV28 with TRBJ2-1; 7 bases align to TRBD2. Germline values: CDR1 MDHEN, CDR2 SYDVKM. This CDR3 spans 14 amino acids. Unmatched junction bases numbered 5, after V lost 1 base and J lost 8 bases. This CDR3 is CASSLLGGVDEQFF. The CDR3, as DNA: TGTGCCAGCAGTTTATTGGGGGGGGTGGATGAGCAGTTCTTC.

The rearrangement joins TRBV5-1 to TRBJ2-1, with 7 bases fitting TRBD2. Germline lookup yields CDR1 SGHRS and CDR2 YFSETQ. The CDR3 runs to 15 residues. Unmatched junction bases numbered 7, after V lost 0 bases and J lost 7 bases. CDR3 residues: CASSLAAGAMNEQFF. The CDR3 region has the DNA TGCGCCAGCAGCTTGGCCGCGGGAGCAATGAATGAGCAGTTCTTC.